These 2 T cell receptor beta chains share one sample of origin, sequenced in a study of T cell changes during pregnancy in multiple sclerosis. TCRdb's table, derived via immunoSEQ multiplex PCR, lists solely in-frame clones and lacks some. The sample comprises roughly 40,000 clones, less than 95% of which are singletons, and 1.7% rests with the top ten. The sample in question was peripheral blood, obtained in the third trimester of pregnancy. The receptors were gathered from a female donor with multiple sclerosis, enrolled in a pregnancy study.

V gene TRBV7-2 combines with J gene TRBJ1-2; the match to TRBD1 covers 8 bases. V lost 1 base, J lost 5 bases, and 3 bases stayed unmatched. The CDR3 is 14 residues long. Germline-derived CDR1 and CDR2 are SGHTA and FQGNSA. The CDR3: CASSLEGQAYGYTF. CDR3 bases: TGTGCCAGCAGCTTAGAGGGACAGGCTTATGGCTACACCTTC.

This chain links TRBV7-9 with TRBJ1-1, with D tentatively TRBD1 (6 bases). The CDR3 loop spans 13 amino acids. The V and J ends lost 5 bases and 3 bases respectively, with 10 bases between them. In germline, CDR1 is SEHNR, CDR2 FQNEAQ (reference sequence). The CDR3 reads CASSPPGDTEAFF. In DNA, the CDR3 is TGTGCCAGCAGCCCCCCAGGGGACACTGAAGCTTTCTTT.